The entry below describes one T cell receptor (beta chain). The data originate from a study of control samples from healthy donors and cancer patients. Data came from immunoSEQ multiplex PCR; TCRdb stores just in-frame clones and leaves some out. The repertoire includes under 140,000 clones, approximately 87% of them detected once, and 3.7% sits in the top ten. After removal of 5 bases from V and 7 bases from J, the junction contained 7 bases not matched to a gene. The germline gives CDR1 SGHAT, CDR2 FQNNGV. The CDR3 spans 15 residues. This receptor was taken from a woman aged 55 to 70 with lung cancer. The V call is TRBV11-2, the J call TRBJ1-6; 8 positions match TRBD1. What was sequenced was PBMCs. CDR3 loop: CASSLRTGKNSPLHF. CDR3 sequence (DNA): TGTGCCAGCAGCCTCAGGACAGGGAAGAATTCACCCCTCCACTTT.